Here is one TCR beta chain with its context. Which antigen it targets is not known. Base quality data are lacking; no much larger clone is found one base away. This record belongs to a study of breast tumors, draining lymph nodes, adjacent tissues (dated by TCRdb to 2016 to 2017). As for the study more broadly: TCR beta repertoires were compared across tumor, adjacent nontumor tissue and axillary lymph nodes obtained from breast cancer patients. In human breast cancer, the study set out to evaluate how tumor, surrounding tissue and draining lymph node repertoires relate to one another and whether T cells may move between these sites. The paper as a whole reports these results and caveats: In luminal-like breast cancer, tumor and nontumor tissue repertoires resembled each other significantly more than in basal-like breast cancer. Tumor T-cell repertoires showed less diversity than lymph node repertoires and more diversity than nontumor tissue repertoires, and tumor T-cell repertoires showed preferential V and J gene usage. The data were considered consistent with most tumor T cells being derived from the lymph node and subsequently expanding within tumor tissue. The conclusion that tumor T cells originate in lymph nodes was framed as consistent with a hypothesis rather than directly demonstrated.

The axillary draining lymph nodes of breast cancer patients were the source of the lymph node samples. TCRdb lists the instrument as Illumina HiSeq 2000. Multiplex PCR amplification was used to generate the TCR beta chain libraries. High-throughput sequencing was used to analyze the amplified TCR beta chain products. TCRdb cleaned the public reads at Q25 with fastp, built clones with MiXCR and kept in-frame beta chains. Merged by CDR3 protein, the rows form single entries marked with the most common genes and DNA. Within this sample are about 230,000 distinct CDR3 sequences, with about 32% of them counted one time only. The biggest ten clones account for over 1.1% of the sample. V is clipped by 3 bases and J by 7 bases, and the sequence between their germline boundaries is 30 bases long. From its cysteine to its phenylalanine, the CDR3 spans 18 amino acids. The kept DNA is CDR3 alone, 54 bases in frame from the first base. As encoded in the germline V gene (reference sequence), CDR1 is DFQATT while CDR2 is SNEGSKA.

The V and J segments used are TRBV20-1 and TRBJ1-2; the D gene is unclear. The sample taken for sequencing was axillary lymph node tissue. The TCR was taken from a female donor with breast cancer. Some clones in this sample may be carry-over from other donors' samples. The CDR3 region: CSASDLTQRPVGVGGYTF. DNA sequence: TGCAGTGCTAGCGATCTCACGCAGAGGCCGGTCGGGGTCGGTGGCTACACCTTC.